Given below is one TCR beta chain in context. Deletions cut 0 bases from V and 4 bases from J, with 14 bases between. The CDR3 consists of 16 residues. Per the germline V gene, CDR1 is SGDLS and CDR2 is YYNGEE. Generated by immunoSEQ multiplex PCR, the TCRdb table keeps only in-frame clones and is missing some. Here the sample spans about 28,000 clones, about 85% being singletons. The data originate from a study of blood T cell repertoires in COVID-19. On the study more broadly: Nucleic acid was either cDNA or gDNA, and it came from T cells, B-cell-depleted T cells, or PBMCs.

Sequenced material: peripheral blood. The clonotype originates from a human donor in a cohort sampled during active COVID-19. The V and J genes are TRBV9 and TRBJ2-4, with D possibly TRBD2 on 6 matching bases. The CDR3, as DNA: TGTGCCAGCAGCGTAGATGCGGGACTTGGAAAAAACATTCAGTACTTC. Encoded protein: CASSVDAGLGKNIQYF.